Sequencing of this TCR beta chain was carried out in a study of beta chain features in type 1 diabetes. Study in general: Cells sorted and examined across all samples totaled approximately 100,000,000.

Study observations and caveats: For Type 1 diabetes patients, all four CD4+ subsets carried TCRB CDR3s that were moderately but significantly shorter. When VDJ junctions were examined, type 1 diabetes patients showed fewer insertions and more deletions. The analysis here could not establish whether HLA type shapes TCRB rearrangement.

This clone was recorded a few times. Antigen unknown. Expressed TCRB transcripts were sequenced because the isolated RNA had all been reverse transcribed beforehand. The protocol was immunoSEQ multiplex PCR, while the TCRdb copy is restricted to in-frame clones and leaves out a portion. The sample has roughly 230,000 clones, around 9.9% seen once. Purity above 98% was achieved in all sorted populations. The CDR3 is made up of 14 amino acids. Deletions cut 4 bases from V and 2 bases from J, with 14 bases between. The germline V gene has CDR1 SQVTM and CDR2 ANQGSEA. The sequencing input was naive CD4+ T cells from blood. The chain is built from TRBV29-1 and TRBJ2-5; D is perhaps TRBD1 (5 bases). The clonotype originates from a man under 40 with type 1 diabetes. Here the CDR3 reads CSVGGRPFQETQYF. In DNA, the CDR3 is TGCAGCGTTGGGGGCAGACCCTTTCAAGAGACCCAGTACTTC.